The 28 T cell receptor beta chains below come from one sample, sequenced in a study of cytomegalovirus exposure and HLA in healthy donors. A multiplex PCR was run with 60 Vbeta primers and 13 Jbeta primers. The data were produced by immunoSEQ multiplex PCR, yet TCRdb's version contains in-frame clones alone and is incomplete. The sample lists 90,000 to 150,000 clones, roughly 65% occurring once. The sample taken for sequencing was PBMCs. Source of these receptors: a middle-aged man in good health and CMV-seropositive.

The rearrangement uses TRBV9 and TRBJ2-2, with TRBD2 identical over 12 bases. CDR3 length: 15 residues. The junction had 5 bases not matched to a gene; V was cut back by 3 bases and J by 8 bases. Germline CDR1 reads SGDLS; CDR2 reads YYNGEE. The CDR3 coding sequence is TGTGCCAGCAGCGGGACTAGCGGGAACCTGGGGGAGCTGTTTTTT. This sequence encodes CASSGTSGNLGELFF.

There are a few counts of this clone. The chain uses TRBV10-2 and TRBJ1-1; TRBD1 might be the D (6 bases). This CDR3 is built from 14 residues. V dropped 5 bases and J dropped 0 bases, with 10 bases sitting between them. Looked up from germline, CDR1 is WSHSY and CDR2 is SAAADI. The chain's CDR3 is CASSHGQLNTEAFF. The CDR3 coding sequence is TGCGCCAGCAGTCACGGACAGCTGAACACTGAAGCTTTCTTT.

This clone was seen only once. The chain employs TRBV18 and TRBJ2-7; TRBD1 matches at 8 bases. V lost 2 bases and J lost 3; bases outside the gene matches: 3. CDR3 length equals 14 residues. Germline V CDR1 and CDR2: KGHSH, LQKENI. CDR3 loop: CASSPSDRGYEQYF. In DNA, the CDR3 is TGTGCCAGCTCACCAAGCGACAGGGGCTACGAGCAGTACTTC.

The rearrangement links TRBV19 to TRBJ1-5; 9 positions agree with TRBD1. V lost 11 bases to trimming and J lost 3 bases; unmatched junction nucleotides: 8. The CDR3 extends over 14 amino acids. The V gene's germline CDR1 is LNHDA and CDR2 SQIVND (reference sequence). The CDR3 protein is CAGSWTGVNQPQHF. CDR3 sequence (DNA): TGTGCCGGGAGTTGGACAGGGGTCAATCAGCCCCAGCATTTT.

The chain carries TRBV10-3 and TRBJ2-4; the match to TRBD1 covers 9 bases. Trimming at V came to 6 bases and at J to 0 bases, leaving 6 bases not matched to a gene. Germline lookup yields CDR1 ENHRY and CDR2 SYGVKD. The CDR3 runs to 16 residues. The CDR3 reads CAISPGTGLAKNIQYF. The CDR3 nucleotides are TGTGCCATCAGCCCCGGGACAGGGCTAGCCAAAAACATTCAGTACTTC.

This clone was seen only a few times. This chain uses TRBV28 with TRBJ1-2, with TRBD1 as a possible D gene (6 bases). V lost 6 bases to trimming and J lost 5 bases, with 16 bases between them. Germline loops: CDR1 MDHEN, CDR2 SYDVKM. The CDR3 is 14 residues long. The CDR3 sequence: CASRSTGLLYGYTF. The CDR3 nucleotides are TGTGCCAGCAGAAGTACAGGGTTGCTGTATGGCTACACCTTC.

The V call is TRBV5-1, the J call TRBJ2-4; the D gene is possibly TRBD1 (6 bases). V was trimmed by 0 bases and J by 8 bases, leaving 12 bases between them. CDR3 length: 14 residues. Per the germline V gene, CDR1 is SGHRS and CDR2 is YFSETQ. CDR3 amino acids: CASSLGDTGDIQYF. In nucleotides, the CDR3 is TGCGCCAGCAGCTTGGGGGACACCGGCGACATTCAGTACTTC.

V and J are TRBV6-5 and TRBJ2-1; D might be TRBD2 (6 bases). Germline values: CDR1 MNHEY, CDR2 SVGAGI. The CDR3 is 15 amino acids. The V end lost 0 bases, the J end lost 7 bases, and 13 bases lay between the germline ends. The CDR3 sequence is CASSYSSSAWNEQFF. The DNA for the CDR3 is TGTGCCAGCAGTTACTCGTCTAGCGCATGGAATGAGCAGTTCTTC.

This clone was counted between two and nine times. The V call is TRBV5-6, the J call TRBJ1-4; 10 nucleotides line up with TRBD1. The CDR3 has 15 residues. Per germline, CDR1 SGHDT and CDR2 YYEEEE. Trimming at V came to 6 bases and at J to 7 bases, leaving 9 bases not matched to a gene. This CDR3 reads CASTLGGTGVEKLFF. The CDR3 DNA follows: TGTGCCAGCACGCTAGGAGGGACAGGGGTTGAAAAACTGTTTTTT.

The gene calls are TRBV4-2 and TRBJ2-3; 7 nucleotides match TRBD2. V shed 0 bases, J shed 0 bases, and the junction held 6 bases outside the gene matches. This CDR3 spans 17 amino acids. The germline V gene encodes CDR1 LGHNA and CDR2 YNFKEQ. Here the CDR3 reads CASSQEGASGSTDTQYF. CDR3 coding DNA: TGTGCCAGCAGCCAAGAAGGGGCTAGCGGTAGCACAGATACGCAGTATTTT.

This clone turned up a few times. The chain couples TRBV6-1 to TRBJ2-2; the match to TRBD2 covers 7 bases. Germline assignment: CDR1 MNHNS and CDR2 SASEGT. Losses at the gene ends were 6 bases for V and 4 bases for J; bases not matched to a gene: 8. This CDR3 has 15 residues. The CDR3 sequence is CASRQGTMGTGELFF. DNA for the CDR3: TGTGCCAGCAGACAAGGGACTATGGGCACCGGGGAGCTGTTTTTT.

The V gene is TRBV5-6, the J gene TRBJ1-4; D may be TRBD1 (5 bases). The ends were cut back, 1 base at V and 3 bases at J, with 10 bases in the middle. The CDR3 runs to 15 residues. The germline CDR1 and CDR2 sequences are SGHDT and YYEEEE. CDR3 loop: CASSLIGGANEKLFF. The CDR3, as DNA: TGTGCCAGCAGCTTGATCGGGGGAGCTAATGAAAAACTGTTTTTT. The full variable domain, with the rest looked up from reference TRBV5-6 and TRBJ1-4, is DAGVTQSPTHLIKTRGQQVTLRCSPKSGHDTVSWYQQALGQGPQFIFQYYEEEERQRGNFPDRFSGHQFPNYSSELNVNALLLGDSALYLCASSLIGGANEKLFFGSGTQLSVL.

The chain employs TRBV7-3 and TRBJ1-2, with 7 bases that match TRBD1. CDR3 length equals 15 residues. Germline CDR1 reads SGHTA; CDR2 reads FQGTGA. Trimming cost V 5 bases and J 0 bases; bases outside gene matches: 6. The CDR3 nucleotides are TGTGCCAGCAGCCCTCAGGGGGAAGCTAACTATGGCTACACCTTC. Amino acid sequence: CASSPQGEANYGYTF.

A few counts support this clone. The chain combines TRBV6-5 with TRBJ1-2; 7 positions agree with TRBD1. V shed 6 bases and J 4 bases; nucleotides not matched to a gene: 8. Germline V gives CDR1 MNHEY, CDR2 SVGAGI. CDR3 length equals 14 residues. The CDR3 nucleotides read TGTGCCAGCAGAACACCTACAGGGGTCTATGGCTACACCTTC. Its protein product is CASRTPTGVYGYTF.

The chain uses TRBV19 and TRBJ2-7; 12 positions agree with TRBD1. The trim removed 6 bases at V and 5 bases at J, leaving 8 bases unmatched. The germline CDR1 and CDR2 sequences are LNHDA and SQIVND (reference sequence). The CDR3 totals 15 residues. Written as DNA, the CDR3 is TGTGCCAGTAGGCCCGGGACAGGGGGCGCTAACGAGCAGTACTTC. This codes for CASRPGTGGANEQYF.

In this sample, this clone turned up a few times. The chain employs TRBV11-2 and TRBJ1-1; D is possibly TRBD1 (5 bases). V was pared by 6 bases and J by 4 bases, with 24 bases between. The CDR3 has 17 amino acids. CDR1 is SGHAT, CDR2 FQNNGV, per germline. The CDR3 DNA reads as TGTGCCAGCAGGAACCCATTTCGGAGGGGCCAGAGCACTGAAGCTTTCTTT. It yields the protein CASRNPFRRGQSTEAFF.

The chain combines TRBV9 with TRBJ2-7, with D possibly matching TRBD2 (6 bases). The CDR3 spans 13 residues. Trimming shortened V by 0 bases and J by 7 bases, and 11 bases separated the two germline ends. Per germline, CDR1 SGDLS and CDR2 YYNGEE. This CDR3 is CASSVDGGREQYF. CDR3 in DNA: TGTGCCAGCAGCGTAGATGGAGGGCGGGAGCAGTACTTC.

Worth noting for this clone: Other DNA sequences in the same sample also yield this CDR3. The chain joins TRBV7-9 to TRBJ2-3, with 9 nucleotides matching TRBD2. The CDR3 is 17 amino acids. J lost 6 bases, V lost 1 base, and 11 bases had no gene match. Germline V gene lookup returns CDR1 SEHNR and CDR2 FQNEAQ (reference sequence). This chain's CDR3 is CASSLGWSSGIRDTQYF. Here the CDR3 DNA reads TGTGCCAGCAGCTTAGGTTGGTCTAGCGGGATTCGGGATACGCAGTATTTT. Full variable domain (rest looked up from reference TRBV7-9 and TRBJ2-3): DTGVSQNPRHKITKRGQNVTFRCDPISEHNRLYWYRQTLGQGPEFLTYFQNEAQLEKSRLLSDRFSAERPKGSFSTLEIQRTEQGDSAMYLCASSLGWSSGIRDTQYFGPGTRLTVL.

The chain links TRBV2 to TRBJ2-5; 8 positions match TRBD2. The CDR3 consists of 16 residues. The germline CDR1 and CDR2 sequences are SNHLY and FYNNEI. V trimming: 6 bases; J trimming: 5 bases; junction bases outside the gene matches: 14. CDR3 residues: CASRFLNSGERETQYF. DNA for the CDR3: TGTGCCAGCAGGTTCCTTAATAGCGGGGAGCGGGAGACCCAGTACTTC.

This chain links TRBV7-9 with TRBJ2-3, with TRBD1 as a possible D gene (5 bases). Germline V gene sequence: CDR1 SEHNR, CDR2 FQNEAQ (reference sequence). This CDR3 spans 14 amino acids. Trimming removed 5 bases from V and 4 bases from J, with 13 bases in between. The CDR3 loop reads CASSGADGADTQYF. CDR3 nucleotide sequence: TGTGCCAGCAGCGGGGCGGATGGGGCAGATACGCAGTATTTT.

The J gene is TRBJ2-1, the V gene TRBV7-9; 14 bases are shared with TRBD2. The ends lost 6 bases at V and 0 bases at J; junction bases unmatched: 10. CDR1 and CDR2 from the germline V gene are SEHNR and FQNEAQ (reference sequence). CDR3 length: 19 amino acids. CDR3 in amino acids: CASRRSTSGRAASYNEQFF. CDR3 sequence (DNA): TGTGCCAGCAGGCGGTCGACTAGCGGGAGGGCCGCCTCCTACAATGAGCAGTTCTTC. The variable domain in full, with the rest retrieved from reference TRBV7-9 and TRBJ2-1, is DTGVSQNPRHKITKRGQNVTFRCDPISEHNRLYWYRQTLGQGPEFLTYFQNEAQLEKSRLLSDRFSAERPKGSFSTLEIQRTEQGDSAMYLCASRRSTSGRAASYNEQFFGPGTRLTVL.

This clone has more than one count but fewer than ten. The sample has other DNA sequences that encode this CDR3 too. DNA for the CDR3: TGCGCCAGCAGCTTGGCCGGGGGAAGCTCCTACGAGCAGTACTTC. Translating it yields CASSLAGGSSYEQYF. The rearrangement joins TRBV5-1 to TRBJ2-7, with TRBD2 as a possible D gene (6 bases). Germline V lookup: CDR1 SGHRS, CDR2 YFSETQ. With 0 bases removed from V and 0 bases from J, the gap between germline ends came to 10 bases. This CDR3 is 15 amino acids long.

This chain joins TRBV7-2 and TRBJ2-5; TRBD2 matches at 16 bases. After removal of 9 bases from V and 5 bases from J, the junction contained 15 bases not matched to a gene. The CDR3 has 18 residues. CDR1 and CDR2 (germline): SGHTA, FQGNSA. DNA of the CDR3: TGTGCCAGGGGCCCGGGACTAGCGGGGGGGTTAGAGACGGAGACCCAGTACTTC. This encodes CARGPGLAGGLETETQYF.

The chain combines TRBV27 with TRBJ1-2; 8 bases agree with TRBD1. This CDR3 has 14 amino acids. J was trimmed by 7 bases and V by 5 bases; bases with no gene match: 9. The germline V gene encodes CDR1 MNHEY and CDR2 SMNVEV (reference sequence). CDR3 in amino acids: CASSADRERVGYTF. The CDR3 nucleotides are TGTGCCAGCAGTGCGGACAGGGAAAGGGTTGGCTACACCTTC.

This chain uses TRBV27 with TRBJ2-2; no reliable D call. The CDR3 is 11 residues long. Trimming left V 8 bases short and J 5 bases short, with 6 bases between. Germline loops: CDR1 MNHEY, CDR2 SMNVEV (reference sequence). The CDR3 reads CASQKTGELFF. The CDR3 nucleotides are TGTGCCAGCCAAAAAACCGGGGAGCTGTTTTTT.

Remarks on this clone: Other DNA sequences in this specimen translate into the identical CDR3. The rearrangement uses TRBV5-1 and TRBJ2-7, with 9 bases matching TRBD2. CDR3 length equals 14 residues. J gave up 4 bases and V 4 bases, and 6 bases lay outside the gene matches. CDR1 is SGHRS and CDR2 is YFSETQ in the germline V gene. In DNA, the CDR3 is TGCGCCAGCAGCCCGGGACTAGCAGCTTACGAGCAGTACTTC. Translation gives CASSPGLAAYEQYF.

The chain recombines TRBV7-2 with TRBJ2-1, with 11 bases that match TRBD2. The V and J ends lost 0 bases and 8 bases, in that order; junction bases with no gene match: 9. Looked up from germline, CDR1 is SGHTA and CDR2 is FQGNSA. The CDR3 is 17 residues long. CDR3 sequence (DNA): TGTGCCAGCAGCTTAGCGACTAGCGGGATTAGTTCTGATGAGCAGTTCTTC. Translated: CASSLATSGISSDEQFF. The entire variable domain, with the rest obtained from reference TRBV7-2 and TRBJ2-1, is as follows: GAGVSQSPSNKVTEKGKDVELRCDPISGHTALYWYRQSLGQGLEFLIYFQGNSAPDKSGLPSDRFSAERTGGSVSTLTIQRTQQEDSAVYLCASSLATSGISSDEQFFGPGTRLTVL.

This clone is a singleton in its sample. The chain joins TRBV6-1 to TRBJ1-2; D not certain. V was shortened by 6 bases and J by 4 bases, with 9 bases between the two germline ends. Germline V lookup: CDR1 MNHNS, CDR2 SASEGT. This CDR3 comprises 12 residues. The CDR3 region is CASRPGGYGYTF. For the CDR3, the DNA is TGTGCCAGCAGACCCGGAGGCTATGGCTACACCTTC.